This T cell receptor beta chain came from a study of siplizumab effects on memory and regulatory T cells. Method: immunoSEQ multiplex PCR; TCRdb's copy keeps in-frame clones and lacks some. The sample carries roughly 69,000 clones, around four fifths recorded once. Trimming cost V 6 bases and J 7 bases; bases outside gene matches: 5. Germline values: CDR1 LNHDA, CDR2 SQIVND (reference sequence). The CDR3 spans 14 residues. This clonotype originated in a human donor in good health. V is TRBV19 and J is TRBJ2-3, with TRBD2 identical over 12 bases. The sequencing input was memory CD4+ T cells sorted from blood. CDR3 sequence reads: CASRRTSGVYTQYF. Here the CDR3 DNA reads TGTGCCAGTAGAAGGACTAGCGGGGTTTATACGCAGTATTTT.